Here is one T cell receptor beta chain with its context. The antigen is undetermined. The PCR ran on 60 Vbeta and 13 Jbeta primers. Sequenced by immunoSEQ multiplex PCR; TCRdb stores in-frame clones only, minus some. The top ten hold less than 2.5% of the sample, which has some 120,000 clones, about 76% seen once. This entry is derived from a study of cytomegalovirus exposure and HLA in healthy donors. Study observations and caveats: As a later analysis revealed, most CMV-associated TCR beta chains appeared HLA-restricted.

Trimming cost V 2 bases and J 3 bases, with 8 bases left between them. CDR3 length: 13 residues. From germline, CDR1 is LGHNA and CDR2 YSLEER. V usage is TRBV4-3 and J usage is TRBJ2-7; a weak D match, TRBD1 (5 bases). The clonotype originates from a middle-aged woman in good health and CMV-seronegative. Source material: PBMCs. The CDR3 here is CASSQKDSYEQYF. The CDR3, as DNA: TGCGCCAGCAGCCAAAAAGACAGCTACGAGCAGTACTTC.